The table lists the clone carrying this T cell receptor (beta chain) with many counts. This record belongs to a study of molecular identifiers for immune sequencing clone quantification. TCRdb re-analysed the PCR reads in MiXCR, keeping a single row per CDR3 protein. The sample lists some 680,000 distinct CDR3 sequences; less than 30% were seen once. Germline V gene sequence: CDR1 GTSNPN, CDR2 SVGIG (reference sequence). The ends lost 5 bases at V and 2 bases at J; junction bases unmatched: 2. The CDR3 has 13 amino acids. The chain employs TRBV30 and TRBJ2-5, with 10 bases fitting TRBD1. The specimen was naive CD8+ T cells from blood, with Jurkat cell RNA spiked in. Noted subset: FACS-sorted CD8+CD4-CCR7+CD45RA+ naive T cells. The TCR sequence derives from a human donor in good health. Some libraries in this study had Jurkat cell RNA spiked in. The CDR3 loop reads CAWEGQGQETQYF. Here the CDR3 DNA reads TGTGCCTGGGAGGGACAGGGGCAAGAGACCCAGTACTTC.